This TCR beta chain was sequenced in a study of vaccination and CD4 T cells after COVID-19. Treatment here: 10-day PBMC culture with coronavirus spike peptide pools or control peptides (ViraFEST assay). This CDR3 region has 15 residues. Germline V gives CDR1 MNHNS, CDR2 SASEGT. V was trimmed by 6 bases and J by 3 bases, leaving 16 bases between them. Cultured CD4+ T-cell DNA underwent Oncomine TCR Beta short-read sequencing. Extraction of genomic DNA was performed on cultured CD4+ T cells. TCRdb independently ran MiXCR on the PCR reads; one entry per CDR3 protein. The sample holds nearly 15,000 distinct CDR3 sequences, roughly 50% seen once. Details on this clonotype: Its antigen is not known.

The sequencing here drew on CD4+ T cells from blood, cultured in vitro, taken before SARS-CoV-2 vaccination. This receptor was taken from a human donor who had recovered from COVID-19. The chain couples TRBV6-1 to TRBJ2-3; no clear D. The DNA of the CDR3 is TGTGCCAGCAGAAGGAGTTTTGCGAATACAGATACGCAGTATTTT. Translating it yields CASRRSFANTDTQYF.